The 17 T cell receptor beta chains in this list originate from one sample, sequenced in a study of technical replicates of blood from a few donors. This table comes from immunoSEQ multiplex PCR, and its TCRdb copy is limited to in-frame clones, with some not included. The table records about 83,000 clones, approximately 92% of them present only once. The material sequenced was T cells isolated from PBMCs. All receptors derive from a human donor in good health.

CDR3 DNA sequence: TGTGCCAGCTCACCTGGACTAGCGGGGGCCGGGGAGCTGTTTTTT. This codes for CASSPGLAGAGELFF. The chain is built from TRBV18 and TRBJ2-2, with TRBD2 matching 13 bases. The trim removed 3 bases at V and 6 bases at J, leaving 1 base unmatched. Per the germline V gene, CDR1 is KGHSH and CDR2 is LQKENI. This CDR3 region has 15 residues.

The V and J genes are TRBV2 and TRBJ2-2, with TRBD1 matching 7 bases. Germline V gives CDR1 SNHLY, CDR2 FYNNEI. This CDR3 region has 16 residues. V dropped 3 bases and J dropped 2; count of bases not matched to a gene: 6. The CDR3 here is CASSDVGQLNTGELFF. The DNA of the CDR3 is TGTGCCAGCAGTGACGTGGGACAGTTAAACACCGGGGAGCTGTTTTTT.

This sequence joins TRBV5-6 and TRBJ2-7; D may be TRBD1 (6 bases). Germline loops: CDR1 SGHDT, CDR2 YYEEEE. The CDR3 runs to 15 residues. V was shortened by 1 base and J by 6 bases, with 17 bases between the two germline ends. The DNA of the CDR3 is TGTGCCAGCAGCTTGCGGGCCACCGGCAGGGGCGAGCAGTACTTC. Translating it yields CASSLRATGRGEQYF.

V gene TRBV9 combines with J gene TRBJ1-4; D is unclear. Germline-derived CDR1 and CDR2 are SGDLS and YYNGEE. V lost 0 bases, J lost 8 bases, and 11 bases lay in between. The CDR3 has 14 amino acids. CDR3 nucleotide sequence: TGTGCCAGCAGCGTAGACCAGCGCGGGGAAAAACTGTTTTTT. Amino acids: CASSVDQRGEKLFF.

CDR3 bases: TGTGCCAGTAGTATGGACAGGGGGCCTCGCGAGCAGTACTTC. Its protein is CASSMDRGPREQYF. The rearrangement links TRBV19 to TRBJ2-7; 11 nucleotides agree with TRBD1. The V and J ends lost 3 bases and 6 bases, in that order; junction bases with no gene match: 4. CDR3 length equals 14 residues. Looked up from germline, CDR1 is LNHDA and CDR2 is SQIVND (reference sequence). Supplemented by reference TRBV19 and TRBJ2-7, the full variable domain reads DGGITQSPKYLFRKEGQNVTLSCEQNLNHDAMYWYRQDPGQGLRLIYYSQIVNDFQKGDIAEGYSVSREKKESFPLTVTSAQKNPTAFYLCASSMDRGPREQYFGPGTRLTVT.

The J gene is TRBJ2-1, the V gene TRBV5-1; D ambiguous. This CDR3 comprises 14 residues. CDR1 SGHRS and CDR2 YFSETQ come from the germline V gene. Trimming took 1 base from V and 5 from J, leaving 10 bases between them. The CDR3 bases are TGCGCCAGCAGCTTGTTTCTCCCAGACAATGAGCAGTTCTTC. Protein: CASSLFLPDNEQFF.

V gene TRBV29-1 combines with J gene TRBJ2-1; D gene unclear. CDR1 and CDR2 (germline): SQVTM, ANQGSEA. The CDR3 runs 10 residues. V lost 1 base and J lost 8, with 3 bases in between. The CDR3 bases are TGCAGCGTTGAAGGAGATGAGCAGTTCTTC. Translating it yields CSVEGDEQFF.

The V call is TRBV7-2, the J call TRBJ1-1; D call uncertain. The germline V and J ends were trimmed by 5 bases and 1 base, with 11 bases remaining between them. This CDR3 region has 14 residues. CDR1 is SGHTA, CDR2 FQGNSA, per germline. The CDR3 protein is CASSPGSGNTEAFF. In DNA form, the CDR3 reads TGTGCCAGCAGCCCGGGGAGCGGGAACACTGAAGCTTTCTTT.

This clone has only one observation. The J gene is TRBJ2-1, the V gene TRBV19; no firm D call. Germline loops: CDR1 LNHDA, CDR2 SQIVND (reference sequence). Trimming cost V 3 bases and J 9 bases, with 9 bases left between them. The CDR3 extends over 12 amino acids. This chain's CDR3 is CASSMSPSEQFF. DNA for the CDR3: TGTGCCAGTAGTATGTCCCCCAGTGAGCAGTTCTTC.

V gene TRBV7-2 combines with J gene TRBJ2-5, with 14 bases identical to TRBD2. With V trimmed by 7 bases and J by 9 bases, 7 bases remained unmatched. Germline CDR1 reads SGHTA; CDR2 reads FQGNSA. This CDR3 contains 14 residues. CDR3 in DNA: TGTGCCAGCACCTGGACTAGCGGGGGGTTGGCCCAGTACTTC. It codes for CASTWTSGGLAQYF. Based on the CDR3 plus reference TRBV7-2 and TRBJ2-5, the full variable domain is GAGVSQSPSNKVTEKGKDVELRCDPISGHTALYWYRQSLGQGLEFLIYFQGNSAPDKSGLPSDRFSAERTGGSVSTLTIQRTQQEDSAVYLCASTWTSGGLAQYFGPGTRLLVL.

The chain uses TRBV5-1 and TRBJ2-7; 7 bases fit TRBD2. CDR1 SGHRS and CDR2 YFSETQ come from the germline V gene. The CDR3 spans 13 residues. V was clipped by 4 bases and J by 4 bases; unmatched bases: 5. This CDR3 is CASSTSSGYEQYF. The DNA for the CDR3 is TGCGCCAGCAGCACGTCTAGCGGATACGAGCAGTACTTC.

The genes are TRBV19 and TRBJ1-6; no clear D. Trimming pared 6 bases from V and 7 bases from J, leaving 13 bases between. Looked up from germline, CDR1 is LNHDA and CDR2 is SQIVND (reference sequence). CDR3 size: 14 residues. CDR3 nucleotides: TGTGCCAGTAGCAGGACGGGCGGGAATTCACCCCTCCACTTT. Translated: CASSRTGGNSPLHF. The whole variable domain, filled in from reference TRBV19 and TRBJ1-6, reads DGGITQSPKYLFRKEGQNVTLSCEQNLNHDAMYWYRQDPGQGLRLIYYSQIVNDFQKGDIAEGYSVSREKKESFPLTVTSAQKNPTAFYLCASSRTGGNSPLHFGNGTRLTVT.

The chain has TRBV6-5 and TRBJ2-7; a possible D gene is TRBD1 (5 bases). Deletions cut 4 bases from V and 4 bases from J, with 8 bases between. Germline values: CDR1 MNHEY, CDR2 SVGAGI. The CDR3 loop spans 12 amino acids. CDR3 amino acids: CASSSPGYEQYF. CDR3 sequence (DNA): TGTGCCAGCAGTTCCCCAGGGTACGAGCAGTACTTC.

This chain connects TRBV10-2 to TRBJ2-7; 9 nucleotides match TRBD2. CDR1 is WSHSY and CDR2 is SAAADI in the germline V gene. The CDR3 has 12 amino acids. V was pared by 11 bases and J by 3 bases, with 5 bases of the junction left unmatched. The CDR3 sequence is CAAGTSSYEQYF. The DNA of the CDR3 is TGCGCCGCTGGGACTAGCAGCTACGAGCAGTACTTC.

The J gene is TRBJ1-1, the V gene TRBV10-2; 8 positions match TRBD1. This CDR3 comprises 16 residues. Germline lookup yields CDR1 WSHSY and CDR2 SAAADI. Unmatched junction bases numbered 14, after V lost 6 bases and J lost 5 bases. The CDR3 protein is CASRGQAIPSDTEAFF. The DNA for the CDR3 is TGCGCCAGCAGGGGACAGGCCATACCCTCGGATACTGAAGCTTTCTTT.

The chain carries TRBV7-9 and TRBJ2-3; a weak D match, TRBD2 (5 bases). CDR1 and CDR2 (germline): SEHNR, FQNEAQ (reference sequence). V lost 5 bases, J lost 3 bases, and 9 bases lay in between. The CDR3 extends over 13 amino acids. CDR3 nucleotides: TGTGCCAGCAGCCAAAGCGGAACAGATACGCAGTATTTT. It is translated as CASSQSGTDTQYF.

V and J are TRBV6-5 and TRBJ2-7; TRBD1 matches 8 bases. CDR3 length: 15 amino acids. Per germline, CDR1 MNHEY and CDR2 SVGAGI. V was pared by 7 bases and J by 6 bases, with 14 bases of the junction left unmatched. CDR3 residues: CASTLTGTGQVEQYF. Here the CDR3 DNA reads TGTGCCAGCACACTCACCGGGACAGGTCAGGTCGAGCAGTACTTC.